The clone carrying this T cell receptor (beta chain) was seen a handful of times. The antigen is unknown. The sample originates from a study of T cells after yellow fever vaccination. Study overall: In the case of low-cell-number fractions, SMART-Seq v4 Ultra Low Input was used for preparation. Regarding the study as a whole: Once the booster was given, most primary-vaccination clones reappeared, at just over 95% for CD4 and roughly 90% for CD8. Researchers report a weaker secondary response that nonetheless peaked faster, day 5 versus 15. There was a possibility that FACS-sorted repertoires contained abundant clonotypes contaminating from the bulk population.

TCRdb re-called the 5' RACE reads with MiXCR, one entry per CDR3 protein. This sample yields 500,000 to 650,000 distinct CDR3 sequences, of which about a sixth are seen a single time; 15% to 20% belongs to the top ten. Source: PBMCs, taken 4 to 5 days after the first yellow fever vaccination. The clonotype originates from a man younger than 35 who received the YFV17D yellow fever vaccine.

DNA for the CDR3: TGTGCCAGCGACACAGATACGCAGTATTTT. Residues: CASDTDTQYF. The V and J genes are TRBV2 and TRBJ2-3; D gene uncertain. Trimming shortened V by 8 bases and J by 2 bases, and 2 bases separated the two germline ends. Germline-derived CDR1 and CDR2 are SNHLY and FYNNEI. This CDR3 has 10 residues.